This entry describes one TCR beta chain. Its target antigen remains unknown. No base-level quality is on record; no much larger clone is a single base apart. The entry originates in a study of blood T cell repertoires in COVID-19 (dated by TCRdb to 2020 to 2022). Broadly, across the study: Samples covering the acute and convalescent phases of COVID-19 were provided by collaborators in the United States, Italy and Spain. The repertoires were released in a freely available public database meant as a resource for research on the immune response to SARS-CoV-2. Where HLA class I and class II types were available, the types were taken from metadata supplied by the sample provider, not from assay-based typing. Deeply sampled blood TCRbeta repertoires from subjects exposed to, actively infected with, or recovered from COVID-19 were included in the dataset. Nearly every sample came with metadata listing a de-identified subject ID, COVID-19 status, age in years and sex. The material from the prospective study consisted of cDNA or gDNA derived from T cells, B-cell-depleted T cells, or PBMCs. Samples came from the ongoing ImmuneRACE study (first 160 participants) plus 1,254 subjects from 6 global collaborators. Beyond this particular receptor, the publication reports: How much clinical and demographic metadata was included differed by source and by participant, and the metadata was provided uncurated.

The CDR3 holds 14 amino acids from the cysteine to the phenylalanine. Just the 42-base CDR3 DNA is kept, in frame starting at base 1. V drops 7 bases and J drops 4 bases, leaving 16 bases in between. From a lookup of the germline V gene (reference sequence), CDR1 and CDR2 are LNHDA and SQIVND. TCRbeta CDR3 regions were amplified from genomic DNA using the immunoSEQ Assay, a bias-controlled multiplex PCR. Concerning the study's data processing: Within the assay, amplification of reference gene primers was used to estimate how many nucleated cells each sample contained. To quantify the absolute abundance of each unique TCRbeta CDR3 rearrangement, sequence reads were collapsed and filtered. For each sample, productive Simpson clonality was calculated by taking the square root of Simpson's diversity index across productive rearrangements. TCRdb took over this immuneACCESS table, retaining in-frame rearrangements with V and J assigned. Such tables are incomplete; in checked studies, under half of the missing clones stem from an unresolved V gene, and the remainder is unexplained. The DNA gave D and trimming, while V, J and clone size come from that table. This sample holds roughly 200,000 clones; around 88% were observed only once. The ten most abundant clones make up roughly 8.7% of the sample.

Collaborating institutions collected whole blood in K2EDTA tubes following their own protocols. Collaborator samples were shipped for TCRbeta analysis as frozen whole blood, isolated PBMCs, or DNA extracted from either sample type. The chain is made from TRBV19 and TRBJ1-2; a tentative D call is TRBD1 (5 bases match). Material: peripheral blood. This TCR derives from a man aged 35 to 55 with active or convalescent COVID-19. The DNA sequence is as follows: TGTGCCAGTACCCCATCCCAGGGCGTCTATGGCTACACCTTC. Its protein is CASTPSQGVYGYTF.